The next 5 T cell receptor beta chains were all read from a single sample in a study of T-cell memory formation after mild COVID-19. MiXCR, applied by TCRdb to the 5' RACE reads, yields one record per CDR3 protein. The sample contains a few hundred thousand distinct CDR3 sequences, 20% to 25% of which appear only once. The sample consisted of PBMCs or a T cell subset sorted from them (not recorded which). These TCRs come from an adult woman who had mild COVID-19 (a few samples of this study predate the infection). Cell type and time point are not known.

This clonotype has more than one count but fewer than ten. V is TRBV12-3 or TRBV12-4 and J is TRBJ1-5, with D uncertain. V lost 2 bases and J 0 bases, leaving 2 bases between the germline ends. CDR3 size: 13 residues. CDR3 coding DNA: TGTGCCAGCAGTTTAACTAGCAATCAGCCCCAGCATTTT. Translated, it gives CASSLTSNQPQHF.

The CDR3 bases are TGTGCCACCTCCTCCTACAATGAGCAGTTCTTC. Amino acids: CATSSYNEQFF. The chain employs TRBV24-1 and TRBJ2-1, with D unclear. The CDR3 spans 11 residues. Trimming took 9 bases from V and 0 from J, leaving 2 bases between them. Looked up from germline, CDR1 is KGHDR and CDR2 is SFDVKD.

This clonotype was observed a few times. The V gene is TRBV7-2, the J gene TRBJ2-3, with 8 bases aligning to TRBD2. CDR1 is SGHTA, CDR2 FQGNSA, per germline. This CDR3 region has 17 residues. The V segment lost 2 bases and the J segment 0 bases; nucleotides outside the gene matches: 7. CDR3 sequence: CASSLRAGGSSTDTQYF. The CDR3 nucleotides read TGTGCCAGCAGCTTAAGGGCGGGAGGATCTAGCACAGATACGCAGTATTTT.

This clonotype was seen only once. The chain is built from TRBV12-3 or TRBV12-4 and TRBJ1-2; TRBD1 might be the D (5 bases). V was cut by 6 bases and J by 8 bases, with 16 bases left in between. CDR3 size: 13 residues. CDR3 loop: CASSPRGSGGYTF. Written as DNA, the CDR3 is TGTGCCAGCAGCCCACGGGGGTCGGGAGGCTACACCTTC.

The gene calls are TRBV6-2 or TRBV6-3 and TRBJ1-6, with D tentatively TRBD1 (6 bases). The CDR3 totals 15 residues. The V gene lost 5 bases and the J gene lost 8 bases, with 16 bases spanning the gap. Per the germline V gene, CDR1 is MNHEY and CDR2 is SVGEGT. The CDR3 region has the DNA TGTGCCAGCAGTAATACCTGGGGGGCAGATTCACCCCTCCACTTT. Its translation: CASSNTWGADSPLHF.